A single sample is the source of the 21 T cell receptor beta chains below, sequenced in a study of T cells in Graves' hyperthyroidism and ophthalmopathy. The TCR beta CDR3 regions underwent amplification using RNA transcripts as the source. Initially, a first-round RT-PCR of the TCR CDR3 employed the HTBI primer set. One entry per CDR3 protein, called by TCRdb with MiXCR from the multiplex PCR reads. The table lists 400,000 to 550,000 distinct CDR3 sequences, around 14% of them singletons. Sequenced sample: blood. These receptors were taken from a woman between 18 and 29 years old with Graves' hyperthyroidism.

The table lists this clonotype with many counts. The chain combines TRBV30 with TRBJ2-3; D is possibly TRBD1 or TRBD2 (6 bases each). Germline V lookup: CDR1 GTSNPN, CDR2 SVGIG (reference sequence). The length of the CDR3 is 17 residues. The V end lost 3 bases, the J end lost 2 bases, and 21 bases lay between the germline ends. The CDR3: CAWSGGQAGGYTDTQYF. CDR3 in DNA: TGTGCCTGGAGCGGGGGCCAAGCGGGCGGGTACACAGATACGCAGTATTTT. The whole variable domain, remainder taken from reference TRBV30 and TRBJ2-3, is SQTIHQWPATLVQPVGSPLSLECTVEGTSNPNLYWYRQAAGRGLQLLFYSVGIGQISSEVPQNLSASRPQDRQFILSSKKLLLSDSGFYLCAWSGGQAGGYTDTQYFGPGTRLTVL.

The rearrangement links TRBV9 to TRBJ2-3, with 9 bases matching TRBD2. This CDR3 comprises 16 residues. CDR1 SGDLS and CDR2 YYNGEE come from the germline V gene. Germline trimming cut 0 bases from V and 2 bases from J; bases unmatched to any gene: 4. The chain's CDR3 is CASSVGASGVTDTQYF. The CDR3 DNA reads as TGTGCCAGCAGCGTAGGCGCTAGCGGGGTCACAGATACGCAGTATTTT.

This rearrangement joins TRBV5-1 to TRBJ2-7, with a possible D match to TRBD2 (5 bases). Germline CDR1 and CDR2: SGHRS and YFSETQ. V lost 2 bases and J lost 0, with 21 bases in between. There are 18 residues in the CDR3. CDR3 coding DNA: TGCGCCAGCAGCTTTTCCACCCACAGTAGCGCCCGCTCCTACGAGCAGTACTTC. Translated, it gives CASSFSTHSSARSYEQYF.

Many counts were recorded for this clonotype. CDR3 nucleotide sequence: TGCGCCAGCAGCTTTGGAGCGGGGGCGGGAGGATACAATGAGCAGTTCTTC. Protein sequence: CASSFGAGAGGYNEQFF. The chain employs TRBV5-1 and TRBJ2-1; 8 bases fit TRBD2. V was pared by 2 bases and J by 4 bases, with 11 bases of the junction left unmatched. Germline CDR1 SGHRS, CDR2 YFSETQ. The CDR3 is made up of 17 amino acids.

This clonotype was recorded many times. The CDR3: CAWRPGTKFTEAFF. The CDR3 nucleotides are TGTGCCTGGAGGCCCGGGACAAAATTCACTGAAGCTTTCTTT. The chain carries TRBV30 and TRBJ1-1, with TRBD1 as a possible D gene (6 bases). CDR1 and CDR2 from the germline V gene are GTSNPN and SVGIG (reference sequence). V lost 3 bases, J lost 4 bases, and 15 bases lay in between. CDR3 length: 14 amino acids.

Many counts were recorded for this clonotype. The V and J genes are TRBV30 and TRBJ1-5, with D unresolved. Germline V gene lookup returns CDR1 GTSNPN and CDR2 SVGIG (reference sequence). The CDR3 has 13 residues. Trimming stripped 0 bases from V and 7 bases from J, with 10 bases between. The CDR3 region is CAWSVMVGQPQHF. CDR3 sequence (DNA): TGTGCCTGGAGTGTAATGGTCGGGCAGCCCCAGCATTTT. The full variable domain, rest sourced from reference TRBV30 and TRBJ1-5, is SQTIHQWPATLVQPVGSPLSLECTVEGTSNPNLYWYRQAAGRGLQLLFYSVGIGQISSEVPQNLSASRPQDRQFILSSKKLLLSDSGFYLCAWSVMVGQPQHFGDGTRLSIL.

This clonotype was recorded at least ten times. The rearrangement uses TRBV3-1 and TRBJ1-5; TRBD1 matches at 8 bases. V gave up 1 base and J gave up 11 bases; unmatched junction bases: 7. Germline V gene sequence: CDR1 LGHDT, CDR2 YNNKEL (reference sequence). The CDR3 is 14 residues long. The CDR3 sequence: CASSQGTGIIAQHF. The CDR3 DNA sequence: TGTGCCAGCAGCCAAGGGACAGGGATCATAGCCCAGCATTTT.

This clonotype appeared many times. CDR3 in amino acids: CASSEPLTYRDKGSGANVLTF. The CDR3 DNA reads TGTGCCAGCAGTGAACCCTTAACCTACAGGGACAAGGGTTCCGGGGCCAACGTCCTGACTTTC. The chain joins TRBV2 to TRBJ2-6; D possibly corresponds to TRBD1 (6 bases). V shed 2 bases and J shed 4 bases, with 27 bases lying between them. Germline V gene lookup returns CDR1 SNHLY and CDR2 FYNNEI. The CDR3 runs to 21 residues.

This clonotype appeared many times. CDR3 region: CASSLGGSGRAADTQYF. The CDR3 DNA reads TGTGCCAGCAGTTTAGGCGGTAGCGGGAGGGCCGCAGATACGCAGTATTTT. The J gene is TRBJ2-3, the V gene TRBV12-3 or TRBV12-4, with 11 bases matching TRBD2. Trimming cost V 1 base and J 4 bases; bases outside gene matches: 7. The CDR3 covers 17 residues.

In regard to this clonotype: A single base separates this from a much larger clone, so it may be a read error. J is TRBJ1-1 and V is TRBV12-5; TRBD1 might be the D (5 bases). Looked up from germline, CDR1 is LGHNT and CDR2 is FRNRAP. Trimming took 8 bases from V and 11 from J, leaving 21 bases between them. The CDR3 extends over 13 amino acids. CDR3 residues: CASSSDSNVRAFF. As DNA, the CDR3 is TGTGCTAGTTCCTCCGACAGTAACGTTCGGGCTTTCTTT.

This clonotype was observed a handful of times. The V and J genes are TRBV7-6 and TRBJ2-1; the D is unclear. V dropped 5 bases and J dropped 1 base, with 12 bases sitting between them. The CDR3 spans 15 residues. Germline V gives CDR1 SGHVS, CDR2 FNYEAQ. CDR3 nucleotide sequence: TGTGCCAGCAGCCCCCGTATAACTTCCTACAATGAGCAGTTCTTC. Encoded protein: CASSPRITSYNEQFF.

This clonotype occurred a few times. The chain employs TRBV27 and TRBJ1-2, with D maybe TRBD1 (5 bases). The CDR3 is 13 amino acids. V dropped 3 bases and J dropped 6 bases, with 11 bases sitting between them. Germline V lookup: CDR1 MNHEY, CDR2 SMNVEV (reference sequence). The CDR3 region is CASSFKGRDGYTF. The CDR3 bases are TGTGCCAGCAGTTTTAAGGGGCGTGATGGCTACACCTTC.

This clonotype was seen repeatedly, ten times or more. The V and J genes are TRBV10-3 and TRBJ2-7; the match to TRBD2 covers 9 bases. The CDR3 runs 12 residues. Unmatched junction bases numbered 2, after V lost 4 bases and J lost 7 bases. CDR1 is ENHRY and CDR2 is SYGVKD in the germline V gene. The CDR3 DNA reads TGTGCCATCAGTGCAGCGGGAGGAGAGCAGTACGTC. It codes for CAISAAGGEQYV.

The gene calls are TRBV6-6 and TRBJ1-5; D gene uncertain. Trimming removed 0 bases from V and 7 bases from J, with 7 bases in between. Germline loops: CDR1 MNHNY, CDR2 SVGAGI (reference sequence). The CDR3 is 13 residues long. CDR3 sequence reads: CASSYSIGQPQHF. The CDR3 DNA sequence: TGTGCCAGCAGTTACTCGATTGGGCAGCCCCAGCATTTT.

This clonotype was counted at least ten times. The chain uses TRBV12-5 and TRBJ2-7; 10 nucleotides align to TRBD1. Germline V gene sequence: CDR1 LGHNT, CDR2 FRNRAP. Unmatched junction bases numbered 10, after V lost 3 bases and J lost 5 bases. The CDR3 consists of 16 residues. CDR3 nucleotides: TGTGCTAGTGGTTTTTGGGGACAGGGGACATCTAACGAGCAGTACTTC. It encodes CASGFWGQGTSNEQYF.

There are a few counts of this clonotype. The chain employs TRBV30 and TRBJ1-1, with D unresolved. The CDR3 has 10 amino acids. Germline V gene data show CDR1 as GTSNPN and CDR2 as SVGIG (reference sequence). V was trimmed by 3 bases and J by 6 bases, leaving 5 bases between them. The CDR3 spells CAWSEAEAFF. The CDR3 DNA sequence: TGTGCCTGGAGCGAGGCTGAAGCTTTCTTT.

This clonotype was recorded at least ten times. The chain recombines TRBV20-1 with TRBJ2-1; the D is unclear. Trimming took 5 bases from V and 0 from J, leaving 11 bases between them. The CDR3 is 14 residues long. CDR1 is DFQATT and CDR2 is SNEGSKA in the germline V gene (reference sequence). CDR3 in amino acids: CSADPSSSYNEQFF. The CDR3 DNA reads TGCAGTGCTGATCCTAGTAGCTCCTACAATGAGCAGTTCTTC.

The CDR3 nucleotides are TGTGCCAGCACCTTGGGAATAACGAACACTGAAGCTTTCTTT. Translation gives CASTLGITNTEAFF. The rearrangement links TRBV7-9 to TRBJ1-1, with D unclear. Germline V lookup: CDR1 SEHNR, CDR2 FQNEAQ (reference sequence). The CDR3 runs to 14 residues. Trimming stripped 7 bases from V and 1 base from J, with 13 bases between. The full variable domain, with the rest looked up from reference TRBV7-9 and TRBJ1-1, is DTGVSQNPRHKITKRGQNVTFRCDPISEHNRLYWYRQTLGQGPEFLTYFQNEAQLEKSRLLSDRFSAERPKGSFSTLEIQRTEQGDSAMYLCASTLGITNTEAFFGQGTRLTVV.

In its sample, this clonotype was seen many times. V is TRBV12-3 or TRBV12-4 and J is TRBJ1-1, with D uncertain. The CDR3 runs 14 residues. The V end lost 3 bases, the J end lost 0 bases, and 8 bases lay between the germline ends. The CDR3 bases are TGTGCCAGCAGTTTGCGGCCCATGAACACTGAAGCTTTCTTT. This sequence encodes CASSLRPMNTEAFF.

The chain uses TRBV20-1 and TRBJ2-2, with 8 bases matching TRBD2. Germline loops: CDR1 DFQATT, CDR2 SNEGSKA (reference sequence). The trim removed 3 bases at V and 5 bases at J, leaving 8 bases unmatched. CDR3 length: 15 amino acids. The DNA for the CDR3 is TGCAGTGCTAGGGGAAGCGGGAGACGTACCGGGGAGCTGTTTTTT. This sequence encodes CSARGSGRRTGELFF.

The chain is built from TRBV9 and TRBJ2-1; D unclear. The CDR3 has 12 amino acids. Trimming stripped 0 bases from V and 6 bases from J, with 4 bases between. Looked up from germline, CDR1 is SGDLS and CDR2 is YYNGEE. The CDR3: CASSVDANEQFF. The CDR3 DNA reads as TGTGCCAGCAGCGTAGACGCCAATGAGCAGTTCTTC. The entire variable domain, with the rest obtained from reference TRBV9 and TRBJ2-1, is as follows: DSGVTQTPKHLITATGQRVTLRCSPRSGDLSVYWYQQSLDQGLQFLIQYYNGEERAKGNILERFSAQQFPDLHSELNLSSLELGDSALYFCASSVDANEQFFGPGTRLTVL.